This T cell receptor (beta chain) was recovered during a study of response to subunit inactivated influenza vaccine. Study-wide results and limits: Authors suggested that a seasonal influenza vaccination recruits few new T cells each time.

This clonotype occurred a few times. Its target is unknown. Trimming cost V 4 bases and J 5 bases, with 12 bases left between them. The CDR3 totals 13 residues. Germline V gene sequence: CDR1 SQVTM, CDR2 ANQGSEA. Using its own MiXCR run on the RT-PCR reads, TCRdb lists one record per CDR3 protein. The sample holds approximately 680,000 distinct CDR3 sequences, 15% to 17% seen once. V usage is TRBV29-1 and J usage is TRBJ2-4; D is tentatively TRBD1 or TRBD2 (6 bases each). The sequence derives from a man in his fifties who received an inactivated influenza vaccine. The input for sequencing was PBMCs from blood, taken 11 to 12 days after vaccination. In DNA, the CDR3 is TGCAGCGTTGGAGAAGGGGGGCAAAACATTCAGTACTTC. Translating gives CSVGEGGQNIQYF.